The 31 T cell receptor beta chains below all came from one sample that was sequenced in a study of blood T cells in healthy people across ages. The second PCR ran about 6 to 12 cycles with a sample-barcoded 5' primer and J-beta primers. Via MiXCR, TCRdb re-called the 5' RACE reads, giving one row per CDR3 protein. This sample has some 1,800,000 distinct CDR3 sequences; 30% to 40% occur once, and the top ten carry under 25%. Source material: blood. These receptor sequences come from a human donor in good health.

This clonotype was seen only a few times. The CDR3 region has the DNA TGTGCCAGCAGTCAGACTAGCGGGGGCTCCTACGAGCAGTACTTC. Translation gives CASSQTSGGSYEQYF. The rearrangement uses TRBV4-2 and TRBJ2-7, with 12 bases aligning to TRBD2. CDR3 length: 15 residues. Germline assignment: CDR1 LGHNA and CDR2 YNFKEQ. V shed 6 bases and J 0 bases; nucleotides not matched to a gene: 3.

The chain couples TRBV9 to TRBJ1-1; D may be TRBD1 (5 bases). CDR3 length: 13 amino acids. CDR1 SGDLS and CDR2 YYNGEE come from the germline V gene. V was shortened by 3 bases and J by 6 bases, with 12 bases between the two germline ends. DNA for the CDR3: TGTGCCAGCAGCGAAGGGTGGGGGGCTGAAGCTTTCTTT. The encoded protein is CASSEGWGAEAFF.

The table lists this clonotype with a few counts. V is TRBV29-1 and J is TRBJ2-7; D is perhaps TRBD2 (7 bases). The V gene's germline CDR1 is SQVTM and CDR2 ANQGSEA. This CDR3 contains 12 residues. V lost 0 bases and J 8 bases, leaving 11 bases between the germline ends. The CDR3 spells CSVEEGGAQQYF. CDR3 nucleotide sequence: TGCAGCGTTGAAGAGGGGGGGGCTCAGCAGTACTTC.

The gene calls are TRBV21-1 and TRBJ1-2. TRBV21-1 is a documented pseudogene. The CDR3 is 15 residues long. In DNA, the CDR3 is TGTGCCAGCAGCAAAGCGCTGGGAGATACGGATGGCTACACCTTC. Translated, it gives CASSKALGDTDGYTF.

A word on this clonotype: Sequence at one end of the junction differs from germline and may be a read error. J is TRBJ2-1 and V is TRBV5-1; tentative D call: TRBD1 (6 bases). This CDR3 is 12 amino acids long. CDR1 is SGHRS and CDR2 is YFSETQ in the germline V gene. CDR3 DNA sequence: TGCGCCAGCAGCATCAACAGGGATGAGCAGTGCTTC. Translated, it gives CASSINRDEQCF.

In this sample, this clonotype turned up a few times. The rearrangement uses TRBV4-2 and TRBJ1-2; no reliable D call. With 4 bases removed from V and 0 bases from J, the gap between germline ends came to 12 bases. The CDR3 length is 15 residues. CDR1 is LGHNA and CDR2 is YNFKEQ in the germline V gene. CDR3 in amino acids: CASSPLTDSNYGYTF. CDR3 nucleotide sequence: TGTGCCAGCAGCCCTCTTACAGATTCTAACTATGGCTACACCTTC.

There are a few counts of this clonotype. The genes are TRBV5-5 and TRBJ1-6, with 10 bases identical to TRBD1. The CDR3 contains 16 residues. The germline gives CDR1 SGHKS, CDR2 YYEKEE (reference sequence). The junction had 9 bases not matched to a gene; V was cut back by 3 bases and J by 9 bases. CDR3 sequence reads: CASSSWTGGSGSPLHF. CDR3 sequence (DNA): TGTGCCAGCAGCTCGTGGACAGGGGGGAGTGGTTCACCCCTCCACTTT.

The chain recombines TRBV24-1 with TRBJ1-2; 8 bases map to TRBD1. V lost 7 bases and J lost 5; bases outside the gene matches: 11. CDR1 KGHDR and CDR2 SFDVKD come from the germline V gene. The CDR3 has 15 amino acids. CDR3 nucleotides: TGTGCCACCAGCGAAGGACAGGGAAGATTGTATGGCTACACCTTC. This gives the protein CATSEGQGRLYGYTF.

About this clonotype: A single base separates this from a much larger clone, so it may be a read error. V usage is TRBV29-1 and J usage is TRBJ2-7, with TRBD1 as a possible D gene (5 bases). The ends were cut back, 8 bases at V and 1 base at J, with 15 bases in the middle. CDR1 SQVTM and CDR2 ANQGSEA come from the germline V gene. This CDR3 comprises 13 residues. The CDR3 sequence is CSIVKGSSYEQYF. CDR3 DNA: TGCAGCATCGTTAAGGGGTCTTCCTACGAGCAGTACTTC.

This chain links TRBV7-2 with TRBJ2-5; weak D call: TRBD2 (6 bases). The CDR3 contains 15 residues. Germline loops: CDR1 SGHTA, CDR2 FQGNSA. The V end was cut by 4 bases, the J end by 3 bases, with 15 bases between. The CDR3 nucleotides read TGTGCCAGCAGCTACTCCCCGTGGGGGGAAGAGACCCAGTACTTC. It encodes CASSYSPWGEETQYF.

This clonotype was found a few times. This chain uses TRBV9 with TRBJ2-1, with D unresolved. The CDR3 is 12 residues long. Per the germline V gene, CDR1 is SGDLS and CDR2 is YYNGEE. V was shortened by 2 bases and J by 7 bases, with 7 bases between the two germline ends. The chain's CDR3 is CASSVSNNEQFF. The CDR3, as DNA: TGTGCCAGCAGCGTGTCCAATAATGAGCAGTTCTTC. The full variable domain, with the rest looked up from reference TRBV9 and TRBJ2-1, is DSGVTQTPKHLITATGQRVTLRCSPRSGDLSVYWYQQSLDQGLQFLIQYYNGEERAKGNILERFSAQQFPDLHSELNLSSLELGDSALYFCASSVSNNEQFFGPGTRLTVL.

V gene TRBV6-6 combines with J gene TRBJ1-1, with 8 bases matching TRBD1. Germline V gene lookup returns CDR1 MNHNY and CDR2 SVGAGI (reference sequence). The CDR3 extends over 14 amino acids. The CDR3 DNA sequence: TGTGCTACGGCAGGGGGCGCGGATCAACCCTCGGCTTTCTTT. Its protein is CATAGGADQPSAFF.

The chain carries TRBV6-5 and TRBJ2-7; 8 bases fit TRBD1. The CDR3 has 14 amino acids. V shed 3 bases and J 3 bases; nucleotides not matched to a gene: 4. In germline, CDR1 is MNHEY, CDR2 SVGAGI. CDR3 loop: CASSYITGGYEQYF. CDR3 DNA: TGTGCCAGCAGTTATATAACAGGGGGCTACGAGCAGTACTTC.

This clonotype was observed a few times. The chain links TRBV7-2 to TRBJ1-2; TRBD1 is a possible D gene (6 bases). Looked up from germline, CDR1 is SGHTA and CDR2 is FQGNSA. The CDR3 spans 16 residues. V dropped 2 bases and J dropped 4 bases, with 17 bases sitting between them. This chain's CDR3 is CASSLISLGQLYGYTF. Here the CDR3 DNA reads TGTGCCAGCAGCTTAATATCCCTCGGACAGCTCTATGGCTACACCTTC.

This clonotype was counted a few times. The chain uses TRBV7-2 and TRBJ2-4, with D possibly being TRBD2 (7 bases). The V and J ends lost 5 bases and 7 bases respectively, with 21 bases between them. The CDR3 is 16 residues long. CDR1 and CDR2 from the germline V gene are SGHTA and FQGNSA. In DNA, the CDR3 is TGTGCCAGCAGCGCCCAACCGGGGGGCTCTACTAACATTCAGTACTTC. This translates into CASSAQPGGSTNIQYF.

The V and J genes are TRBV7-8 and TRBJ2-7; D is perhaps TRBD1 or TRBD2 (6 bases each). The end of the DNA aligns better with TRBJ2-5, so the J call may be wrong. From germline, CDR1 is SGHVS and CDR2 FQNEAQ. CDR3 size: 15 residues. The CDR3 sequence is CASSQDWGASETQYF. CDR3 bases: TGTGCCAGCAGCCAAGATTGGGGGGCCTCGGAGACCCAGTACTTC.

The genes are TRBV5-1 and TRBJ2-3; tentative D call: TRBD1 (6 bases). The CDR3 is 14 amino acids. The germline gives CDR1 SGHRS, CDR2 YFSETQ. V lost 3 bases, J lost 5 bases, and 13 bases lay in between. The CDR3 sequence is CASSWTDLRDTQYF. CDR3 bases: TGCGCCAGCAGCTGGACAGATCTCCGAGATACGCAGTATTTT. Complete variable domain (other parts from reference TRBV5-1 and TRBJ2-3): KAGVTQTPRYLIKTRGQQVTLSCSPISGHRSVSWYQQTPGQGLQFLFEYFSETQRNKGNFPGRFSGRQFSNSRSEMNVSTLELGDSALYLCASSWTDLRDTQYFGPGTRLTVL.

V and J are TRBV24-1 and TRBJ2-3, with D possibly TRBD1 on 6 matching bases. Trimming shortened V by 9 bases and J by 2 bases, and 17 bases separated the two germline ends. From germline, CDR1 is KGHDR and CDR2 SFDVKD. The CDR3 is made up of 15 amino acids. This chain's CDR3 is CATGSGTHNTDTQYF. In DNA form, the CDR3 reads TGTGCCACCGGATCCGGGACACACAACACAGATACGCAGTATTTT.

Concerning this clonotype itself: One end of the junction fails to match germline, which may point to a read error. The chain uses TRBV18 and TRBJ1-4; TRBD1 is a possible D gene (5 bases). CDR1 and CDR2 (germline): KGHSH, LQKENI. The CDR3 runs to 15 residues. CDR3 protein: CTSSRLRGGREKLFF. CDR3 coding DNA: TGTACCAGCTCACGACTCCGGGGGGGACGAGAAAAACTGTTTTTT.

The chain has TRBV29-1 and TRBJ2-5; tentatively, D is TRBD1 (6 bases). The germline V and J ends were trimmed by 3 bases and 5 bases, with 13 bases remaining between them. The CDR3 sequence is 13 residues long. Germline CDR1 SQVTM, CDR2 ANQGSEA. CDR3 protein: CSVEFRGTETQYF. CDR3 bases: TGCAGCGTTGAGTTTAGGGGGACGGAGACCCAGTACTTC.

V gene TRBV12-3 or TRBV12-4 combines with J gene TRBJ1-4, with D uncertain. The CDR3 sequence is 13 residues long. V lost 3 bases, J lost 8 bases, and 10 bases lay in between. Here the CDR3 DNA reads TGTGCCAGCAGTTTCGGGCTAAGGGAAAAACTGTTTTTT. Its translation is CASSFGLREKLFF.

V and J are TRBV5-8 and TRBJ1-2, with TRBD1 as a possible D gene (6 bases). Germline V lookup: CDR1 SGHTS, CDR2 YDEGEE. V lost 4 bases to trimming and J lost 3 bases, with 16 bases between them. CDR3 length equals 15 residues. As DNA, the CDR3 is TGTGCCAGCAGCCTCAGGGGCAGGGTTGACTATGGCTACACCTTC. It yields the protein CASSLRGRVDYGYTF. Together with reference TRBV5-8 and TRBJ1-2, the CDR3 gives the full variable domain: EAGVTQSPTHLIKTRGQQATLRCSPISGHTSVYWYQQALGLGLQFLLWYDEGEERNRGNFPPRFSGRQFPNYSSELNVNALELEDSALYLCASSLRGRVDYGYTFGSGTRLTVV.

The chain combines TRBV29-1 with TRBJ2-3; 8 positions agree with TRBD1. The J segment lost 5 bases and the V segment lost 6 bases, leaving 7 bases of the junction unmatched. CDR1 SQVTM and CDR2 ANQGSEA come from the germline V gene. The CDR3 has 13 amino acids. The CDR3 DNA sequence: TGCAGCGTCTCGGACAGGGCGGAAGATACGCAGTATTTT. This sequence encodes CSVSDRAEDTQYF.

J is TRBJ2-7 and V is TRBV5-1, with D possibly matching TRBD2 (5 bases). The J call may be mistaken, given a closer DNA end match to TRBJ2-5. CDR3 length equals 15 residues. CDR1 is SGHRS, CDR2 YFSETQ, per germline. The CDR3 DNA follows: TGCGCCAGCAGCGCCGGGATTTCCCAAGGGGAGACCCAGTACTTC. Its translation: CASSAGISQGETQYF.

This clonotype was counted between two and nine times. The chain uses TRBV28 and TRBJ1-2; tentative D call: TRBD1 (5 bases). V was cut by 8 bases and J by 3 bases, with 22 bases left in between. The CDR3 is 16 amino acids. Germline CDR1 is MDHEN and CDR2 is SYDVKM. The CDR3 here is CASYPTAPDSYYGYTF. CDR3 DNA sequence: TGTGCCAGCTACCCGACTGCTCCTGACAGCTACTATGGCTACACCTTC.

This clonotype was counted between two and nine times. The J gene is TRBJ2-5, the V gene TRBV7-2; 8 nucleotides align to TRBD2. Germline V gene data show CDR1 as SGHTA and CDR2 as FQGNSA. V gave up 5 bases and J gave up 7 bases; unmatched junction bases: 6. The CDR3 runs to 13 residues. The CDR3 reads CASSTGGVGTQYF. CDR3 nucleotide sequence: TGTGCCAGCAGCACGGGAGGGGTAGGGACCCAGTACTTC.

CDR3 region: CASSEASMNTEAFF. The CDR3 nucleotides are TGTGCCAGCAGTGAAGCGAGTATGAACACTGAAGCTTTCTTT. V is TRBV2 and J is TRBJ1-1; the D is unclear. The germline CDR1 and CDR2 sequences are SNHLY and FYNNEI. Trimming shortened V by 0 bases and J by 0 bases, and 5 bases separated the two germline ends. CDR3 length: 14 residues.

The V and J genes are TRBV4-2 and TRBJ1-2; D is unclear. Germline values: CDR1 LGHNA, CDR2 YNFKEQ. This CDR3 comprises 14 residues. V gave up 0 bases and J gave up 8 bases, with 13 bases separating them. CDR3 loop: CASSQDHWAEGYTF. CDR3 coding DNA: TGTGCCAGCAGCCAAGATCATTGGGCGGAAGGCTACACCTTC.

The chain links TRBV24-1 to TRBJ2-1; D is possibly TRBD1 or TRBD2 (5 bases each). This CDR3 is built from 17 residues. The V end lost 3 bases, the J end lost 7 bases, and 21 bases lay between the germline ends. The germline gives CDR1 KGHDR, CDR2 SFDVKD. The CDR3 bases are TGTGCCACCAGTGATCACCACTCCGGGACGAATTGGAATGAGCAGTTCTTC. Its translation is CATSDHHSGTNWNEQFF.

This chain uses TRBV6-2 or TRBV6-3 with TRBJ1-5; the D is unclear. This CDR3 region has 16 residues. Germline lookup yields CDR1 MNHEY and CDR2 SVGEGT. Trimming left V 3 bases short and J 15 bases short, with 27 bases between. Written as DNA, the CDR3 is TGTGCCAGCAGTTATAACGGGCGCCGACTCAAGCAGGAGAGGCATTTT. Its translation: CASSYNGRRLKQERHF.

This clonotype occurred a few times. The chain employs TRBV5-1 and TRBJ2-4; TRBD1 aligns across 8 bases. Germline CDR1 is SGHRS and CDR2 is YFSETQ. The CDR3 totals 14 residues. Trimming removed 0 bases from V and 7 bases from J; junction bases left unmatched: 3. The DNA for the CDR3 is TGCGCCAGCAGCTTGGACAGGGGGAGGAACATTCAGTACTTC. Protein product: CASSLDRGRNIQYF.